This passage covers 10 T cell receptor beta chains from one sample sequenced in a study of T cell responses to AZD1222 COVID-19 vaccine. Here immunoSEQ multiplex PCR was the method, and the copy in TCRdb shows in-frame clones only, minus some. The repertoire has around 190,000 clones, 94% of them found once; the top ten carry around 1.5%. The source material was peripheral blood, sampled 28 days after the second AZD1222 dose. These receptors came from an adult who received the AZD1222 COVID-19 vaccine.

The chain's CDR3 is CATRAGVGYGYTF. The CDR3 region has the DNA TGTGCCACCAGGGCAGGGGTTGGCTATGGCTACACCTTC. J is TRBJ1-2 and V is TRBV24-1; TRBD1 is a possible D gene (6 bases). The CDR3 length is 13 residues. Trimming cost V 7 bases and J 4 bases, with 12 bases left between them. CDR1 and CDR2 (germline): KGHDR, SFDVKD.

V is TRBV5-1 and J is TRBJ2-5; D call uncertain. Trimming removed 4 bases from V and 4 bases from J, with 2 bases in between. Germline-derived CDR1 and CDR2 are SGHRS and YFSETQ. The CDR3 spans 10 residues. This CDR3 is CASSGETQYF. CDR3 nucleotide sequence: TGCGCCAGCAGCGGAGAGACCCAGTACTTC. Variable domain in full (rest from reference TRBV5-1 and TRBJ2-5): KAGVTQTPRYLIKTRGQQVTLSCSPISGHRSVSWYQQTPGQGLQFLFEYFSETQRNKGNFPGRFSGRQFSNSRSEMNVSTLELGDSALYLCASSGETQYFGPGTRLLVL.

The chain links TRBV13 to TRBJ1-1; tentatively, D is TRBD1 (6 bases). This CDR3 contains 16 residues. Germline assignment: CDR1 PRHDT and CDR2 FYEKMQ (reference sequence). Trimming stripped 6 bases from V and 4 bases from J, with 21 bases between. The CDR3 bases are TGTGCCAGCAGGCGGGCCAGGGGCCCTTGGAGCACTGAAGCTTTCTTT. It yields the protein CASRRARGPWSTEAFF.

The V and J genes are TRBV5-6 and TRBJ1-4, with 10 bases aligning to TRBD1. CDR3 length equals 15 residues. Germline trimming cut 1 base from V and 10 bases from J; bases unmatched to any gene: 7. The germline V gene encodes CDR1 SGHDT and CDR2 YYEEEE. The CDR3 loop is CASSLLGQGIRKLFF. CDR3 sequence (DNA): TGTGCCAGCAGCTTGTTGGGACAGGGGATTAGAAAACTGTTTTTT.

This rearrangement joins TRBV7-9 to TRBJ2-7; D possibly corresponds to TRBD1 (6 bases). CDR3 size: 12 residues. The germline V gene has CDR1 SEHNR and CDR2 FQNEAQ (reference sequence). V was shortened by 5 bases and J by 4 bases, with 9 bases between the two germline ends. This chain's CDR3 is CASSVDRYEQYF. CDR3 nucleotide sequence: TGTGCCAGCAGCGTGGACAGATACGAGCAGTACTTC. The entire variable domain, with the rest obtained from reference TRBV7-9 and TRBJ2-7, is as follows: DTGVSQNPRHKITKRGQNVTFRCDPISEHNRLYWYRQTLGQGPEFLTYFQNEAQLEKSRLLSDRFSAERPKGSFSTLEIQRTEQGDSAMYLCASSVDRYEQYFGPGTRLTVT.

The gene calls are TRBV11-2 and TRBJ1-5; D is unresolved. This CDR3 has 13 residues. V was trimmed by 1 base and J by 4 bases, leaving 5 bases between them. Germline CDR1 reads SGHAT; CDR2 reads FQNNGV. CDR3 loop: CASSLAGNQPQHF. The CDR3 nucleotides are TGTGCCAGCAGCTTAGCCGGTAATCAGCCCCAGCATTTT. Drawing the rest from reference TRBV11-2 and TRBJ1-5, the complete variable domain is EAGVAQSPRYKIIEKRQSVAFWCNPISGHATLYWYQQILGQGPKLLIQFQNNGVVDDSQLPKDRFSAERLKGVDSTLKIQPAKLEDSAVYLCASSLAGNQPQHFGDGTRLSIL.

The chain has TRBV7-2 and TRBJ1-4, with D maybe TRBD1 (6 bases). V was cut by 6 bases and J by 8 bases, with 13 bases left in between. The CDR3 runs to 13 residues. Germline V CDR1 and CDR2: SGHTA, FQGNSA. As DNA, the CDR3 is TGTGCCAGCAGTTCTCCAGGGGTAGAAAAACTGTTTTTT. The encoded protein is CASSSPGVEKLFF.

J is TRBJ2-7 and V is TRBV7-9, with D hard to call. The CDR3 extends over 16 amino acids. Looked up from germline, CDR1 is SEHNR and CDR2 is FQNEAQ (reference sequence). V lost 2 bases, J lost 0 bases, and 14 bases lay in between. The CDR3 coding sequence is TGTGCCAGCAGCTTAAGGATGGAAGGCTACTCCTACGAGCAGTACTTC. Protein sequence: CASSLRMEGYSYEQYF.

The rearrangement joins TRBV15 to TRBJ1-2, with D uncertain. Per the germline V gene, CDR1 is LNHNV and CDR2 is YYDKDF (reference sequence). The CDR3 is made up of 17 amino acids. The V end was cut by 0 bases, the J end by 8 bases, with 22 bases between. The CDR3: CATSRDIQQKRRWGYTF. CDR3 bases: TGTGCCACCAGCAGAGATATACAACAAAAGCGAAGGTGGGGCTACACCTTC.

V gene TRBV29-1 combines with J gene TRBJ1-2; 7 bases fit TRBD1. This CDR3 has 16 amino acids. The germline gives CDR1 SQVTM, CDR2 ANQGSEA. With V trimmed by 0 bases and J by 4 bases, 11 bases remained unmatched. The DNA of the CDR3 is TGCAGCGTTGAAGATCCCGGACAGGCTATTGGCTATGGCTACACCTTC. It is translated as CSVEDPGQAIGYGYTF.